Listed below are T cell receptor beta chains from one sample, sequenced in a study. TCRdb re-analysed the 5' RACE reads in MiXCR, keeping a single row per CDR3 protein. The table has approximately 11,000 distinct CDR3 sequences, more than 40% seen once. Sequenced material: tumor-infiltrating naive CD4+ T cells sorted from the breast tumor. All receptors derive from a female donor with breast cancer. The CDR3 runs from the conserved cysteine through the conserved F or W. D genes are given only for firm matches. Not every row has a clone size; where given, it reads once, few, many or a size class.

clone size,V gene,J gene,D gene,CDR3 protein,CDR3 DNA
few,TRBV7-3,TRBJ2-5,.,CASSKRFRETQYF,TGTGCCAGCAGTAAGCGATTTAGGGAGACCCAGTACTTC
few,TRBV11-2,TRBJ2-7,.,CASSSLRGDVSYF,TGTGCCAGCAGCTCCCTCCGGGGAGACGTTTCGTACTTC
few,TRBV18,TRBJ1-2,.,CASSPGVDYGYTF,TGTGCCAGCTCACCTGGGGTCGACTATGGCTACACCTTC
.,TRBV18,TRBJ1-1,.,CATAKIGHAAEAFF,TGTGCCACCGCGAAGATAGGACACGCGGCTGAAGCTTTCTTT
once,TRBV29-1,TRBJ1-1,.,CSVDLGSSGAFF,TGCAGCGTTGACCTGGGCTCTAGCGGGGCTTTCTTT
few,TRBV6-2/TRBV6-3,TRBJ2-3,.,CASSYREFADTQYF,TGTGCCAGCAGTTACCGGGAGTTCGCAGATACGCAGTATTTT
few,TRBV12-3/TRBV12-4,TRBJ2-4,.,CASSPRVLLAKNIQYF,TGTGCCAGCAGCCCCCGAGTTCTCCTAGCCAAAAACATTCAGTACTTC
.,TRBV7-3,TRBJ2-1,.,CASSLVEGWDAQAEQFF,TGTGCCAGCAGCTTAGTCGAGGGGTGGGACGCGCAAGCCGAGCAGTTCTTC
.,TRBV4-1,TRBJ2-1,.,CASSQVDLVTYNEQFF,TGCGCCAGCAGCCAAGTTGATTTAGTGACCTACAATGAGCAGTTCTTC
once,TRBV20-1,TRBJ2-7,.,CSARDLRFIYEQYF,TGCAGTGCTAGAGATCTGAGGTTTATCTACGAGCAGTACTTC
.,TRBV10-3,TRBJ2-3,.,CAIENRGRTSTDTQYF,TGTGCCATTGAGAATCGGGGGAGGACTAGCACAGATACGCAGTATTTT
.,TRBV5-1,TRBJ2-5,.,CASRVGDAETQYF,TGCGCCAGCAGGGTGGGAGACGCGGAGACCCAGTACTTC
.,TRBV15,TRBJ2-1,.,CATSRDHGSFNNEQFF,TGTGCCACCAGCAGAGATCACGGGAGTTTTAACAATGAGCAGTTCTTC
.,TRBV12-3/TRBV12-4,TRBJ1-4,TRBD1,CASSRTGGALFNNEKLFF,TGTGCCAGCAGTCGTACAGGGGGAGCCCTCTTTAATAATGAAAAACTGTTTTTT
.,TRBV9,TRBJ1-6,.,CASSFNGAGAHNSPLHF,TGTGCCAGCAGCTTTAACGGTGCAGGGGCACATAATTCACCCCTCCACTTT
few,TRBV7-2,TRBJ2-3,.,CASSLDVGANTDTQYF,TGTGCCAGCAGCTTAGATGTCGGGGCAAACACAGATACGCAGTATTTT
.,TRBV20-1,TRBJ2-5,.,CSAERLGAAQETQYF,TGCAGTGCCGAGCGTTTAGGGGCCGCCCAAGAGACCCAGTACTTC
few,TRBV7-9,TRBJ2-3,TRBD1,CASGRGPETGASTDTQYF,TGTGCCAGCGGACGAGGGCCTGAGACAGGGGCCTCCACAGATACGCAGTATTTT
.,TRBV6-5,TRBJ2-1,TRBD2,CASSYSPRRSGSHEQFF,TGTGCCAGCAGTTACTCCCCCAGGCGTAGCGGGAGCCATGAGCAGTTCTTC
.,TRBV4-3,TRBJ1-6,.,CASSQGQLNNSPLHF,TGCGCCAGCAGCCAAGGACAGCTCAATAATTCACCCCTCCACTTT
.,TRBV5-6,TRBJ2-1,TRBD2,CASSSTRAGLSSYNEQFF,TGTGCCAGCAGTAGTACGAGAGCGGGACTAAGCTCCTACAATGAGCAGTTCTTC
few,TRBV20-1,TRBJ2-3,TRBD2,CSAGLRTSGTDTQYF,TGCAGTGCTGGTCTCCGGACTAGCGGCACAGATACGCAGTATTTT
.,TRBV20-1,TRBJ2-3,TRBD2,CSARDLTSGSTDTQYF,TGCAGTGCTAGAGATCTGACTAGCGGAAGCACAGATACGCAGTATTTT
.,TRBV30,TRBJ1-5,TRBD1,CAWDQGDNQPQHF,TGTGCCTGGGATCAGGGGGACAATCAGCCCCAGCATTTT
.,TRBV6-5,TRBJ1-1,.,CASSYGAAEAFF,TGTGCCAGCAGTTACGGTGCAGCCGAAGCTTTCTTT
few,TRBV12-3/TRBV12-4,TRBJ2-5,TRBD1,CASSFRTGGTQYF,TGTGCCAGCAGTTTTCGGACAGGGGGGACCCAGTACTTC
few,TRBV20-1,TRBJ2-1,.,CSAILQGGEQFF,TGCAGTGCTATCTTACAGGGTGGTGAGCAGTTCTTC
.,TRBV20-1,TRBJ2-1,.,CSARNLAASEQFF,TGCAGTGCTAGGAACTTGGCGGCCAGTGAGCAGTTCTTC
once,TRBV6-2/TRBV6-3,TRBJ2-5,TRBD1,CASSYSPTWTGGRETQYF,TGTGCCAGCAGTTACTCCCCGACATGGACAGGGGGCCGAGAGACCCAGTACTTC
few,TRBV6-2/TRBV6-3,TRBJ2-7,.,CASSGGYEQYF,TGTGCCAGCAGTGGGGGCTACGAGCAGTACTTC
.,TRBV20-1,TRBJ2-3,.,CSARLGITDTQYF,TGCAGTGCCCGGCTAGGGATTACAGATACGCAGTATTTT
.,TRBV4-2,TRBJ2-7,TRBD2,CASSQETSGSYEQYF,TGTGCCAGCAGCCAGGAGACTAGCGGCTCCTACGAGCAGTACTTC
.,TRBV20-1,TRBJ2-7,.,CSARAPSKSPYEQYF,TGCAGTGCTAGAGCCCCTAGCAAGTCCCCCTACGAGCAGTACTTC
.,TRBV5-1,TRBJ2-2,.,CAGSFGTRNTGELFF,TGCGCCGGCAGCTTCGGGACTCGTAACACCGGGGAGCTGTTTTTT
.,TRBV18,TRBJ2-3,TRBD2,CASSPFVTSGSHGTSTDTQYF,TGTGCCAGCTCACCATTTGTGACTAGCGGGAGTCATGGTACTAGCACAGATACGCAGTATTTT
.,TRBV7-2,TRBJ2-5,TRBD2,CASSSLAGGSSETQYF,TGTGCCAGCAGCTCACTAGCGGGAGGGAGTTCGGAGACCCAGTACTTC
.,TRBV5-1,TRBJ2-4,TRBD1,CASSPGQGATIQYF,TGCGCCAGCAGCCCAGGACAGGGGGCCACCATTCAGTACTTC